The 16 T cell receptor beta chains in this list originate from one sample, sequenced in a study of cytomegalovirus exposure and HLA in healthy donors. PCR primers comprised 60 Vbeta and 13 Jbeta primers. The method was immunoSEQ multiplex PCR; TCRdb's version includes in-frame clones alone and lacks a portion of them. Counted here are about 110,000 clones, about 83% occurring once; the ten biggest clones make up over 4%. The sequenced sample was PBMCs. These receptors all come from a female donor in good health and CMV-seropositive.

This clone is a singleton in its sample. The chain joins TRBV5-8 to TRBJ2-5, with 10 bases identical to TRBD1. Germline V gene data show CDR1 as SGHTS and CDR2 as YDEGEE. The CDR3 is 16 amino acids. The J segment lost 4 bases and the V segment lost 2 bases, leaving 8 bases of the junction unmatched. The CDR3 DNA sequence: TGTGCCAGCAGCTTCTCCGGGACAGGGGTACCAGAGACCCAGTACTTC. Amino acids: CASSFSGTGVPETQYF.

This chain uses TRBV6-6 with TRBJ1-1; 9 nucleotides agree with TRBD1. This CDR3 comprises 14 residues. The junction had 2 bases not matched to a gene; V was cut back by 6 bases and J by 0 bases. Looked up from germline, CDR1 is MNHNY and CDR2 is SVGAGI (reference sequence). The CDR3 protein is CASRGQGMNTEAFF. The CDR3 nucleotides read TGTGCCAGCAGGGGACAGGGAATGAACACTGAAGCTTTCTTT.

The rearrangement links TRBV29-1 to TRBJ1-1; possibly TRBD1 for D (5 bases). Germline values: CDR1 SQVTM, CDR2 ANQGSEA. V lost 6 bases to trimming and J lost 1 base, with 9 bases between them. This CDR3 comprises 12 residues. The CDR3 nucleotides are TGCAGCGTCGGGGGAAGGAACACTGAAGCTTTCTTT. Amino acid sequence: CSVGGRNTEAFF. The full variable domain, with the rest looked up from reference TRBV29-1 and TRBJ1-1, is SAVISQKPSRDICQRGTSLTIQCQVDSQVTMMFWYRQQPGQSLTLIATANQGSEATYESGFVIDKFPISRPNLTFSTLTVSNMSPEDSSIYLCSVGGRNTEAFFGQGTRLTVV.

This clone was picked up a small number of times. V usage is TRBV28 and J usage is TRBJ2-7, with 7 bases matching TRBD1. With 5 bases clipped from V and 0 bases from J, the junction kept 13 bases outside the gene matches. The CDR3 is made up of 17 amino acids. Germline values: CDR1 MDHEN, CDR2 SYDVKM. The chain's CDR3 is CASSLPPDQGVSYEQYF. The DNA for the CDR3 is TGTGCCAGCAGTCTTCCCCCGGACCAGGGGGTCTCCTACGAGCAGTACTTC.

This clone was counted between two and nine times. The chain links TRBV27 to TRBJ1-2, with TRBD1 matching 8 bases. The junction had 2 bases not matched to a gene; V was cut back by 3 bases and J by 2 bases. This CDR3 has 14 residues. The germline gives CDR1 MNHEY, CDR2 SMNVEV (reference sequence). CDR3 in DNA: TGTGCCAGCAGTTTCAGGGGGCGCAACTATGGCTACACCTTC. This codes for CASSFRGRNYGYTF.

This chain uses TRBV7-9 with TRBJ2-7, with 7 bases aligning to TRBD1. The length of the CDR3 is 17 residues. Germline lookup yields CDR1 SEHNR and CDR2 FQNEAQ (reference sequence). Trimming cost V 4 bases and J 2 bases; bases outside gene matches: 14. This CDR3 is CASSSPQQGQGTYEQYF. The DNA for the CDR3 is TGTGCCAGCAGCTCACCTCAACAGGGGCAGGGAACCTACGAGCAGTACTTC.

V and J are TRBV19 and TRBJ1-4; TRBD1 might be the D (5 bases). The CDR3 sequence is 14 residues long. With 7 bases removed from V and 7 bases from J, the gap between germline ends came to 16 bases. The germline CDR1 and CDR2 sequences are LNHDA and SQIVND (reference sequence). The CDR3 coding sequence is TGTGCCAGTACGATAACAGGTGGCTCTGAAAAACTGTTTTTT. This codes for CASTITGGSEKLFF.

This chain joins TRBV5-4 and TRBJ1-2; 7 nucleotides line up with TRBD1. The CDR3 has 13 residues. The germline CDR1 and CDR2 sequences are SGHNT and YYREEE (reference sequence). Unmatched junction bases numbered 4, after V lost 4 bases and J lost 4 bases. The CDR3 DNA sequence: TGTGCCAGCAGCCCCGACAGGGCCTATGGCTACACCTTC. This encodes CASSPDRAYGYTF.

The V gene is TRBV7-2, the J gene TRBJ1-1; D is unresolved. CDR3 length equals 14 residues. CDR1 is SGHTA and CDR2 is FQGNSA in the germline V gene. The V and J ends lost 2 bases and 1 base respectively, with 8 bases between them. The CDR3 nucleotides read TGTGCCAGCAGCTTAAATCTCTGGAACACTGAAGCTTTCTTT. The encoded protein is CASSLNLWNTEAFF.

The CDR3: CASSLGQGANEKLFF. The CDR3 coding sequence is TGTGCCAGCAGCTTAGGACAGGGGGCTAATGAAAAACTGTTTTTT. The V call is TRBV7-8, the J call TRBJ1-4; 9 nucleotides match TRBD1. Trimming removed 1 base from V and 3 bases from J; junction bases left unmatched: 0. The CDR3 consists of 15 residues. CDR1 is SGHVS, CDR2 FQNEAQ, per germline.

V gene TRBV27 combines with J gene TRBJ2-1; 12 bases are shared with TRBD2. V trimming: 5 bases; J trimming: 3 bases; junction bases outside the gene matches: 8. CDR1 is MNHEY, CDR2 SMNVEV, per germline (reference sequence). The CDR3 runs 17 residues. For the CDR3, the DNA is TGTGCCAGCAGTCTCCTTCGGACTAGCGGGATCTACAATGAGCAGTTCTTC. Translating it yields CASSLLRTSGIYNEQFF.

The chain links TRBV10-3 to TRBJ1-4; TRBD1 is a possible D gene (6 bases). V was pared by 10 bases and J by 7 bases, with 16 bases between. Germline assignment: CDR1 ENHRY and CDR2 SYGVKD. This CDR3 spans 13 amino acids. In nucleotides, the CDR3 is TGTGCCACCTCCGAGGGGGTGGCTGAAAAACTGTTTTTT. Translating gives CATSEGVAEKLFF.

In its sample, this clone was seen a few times. J is TRBJ1-1 and V is TRBV5-1; 7 nucleotides align to TRBD1. With 3 bases clipped from V and 3 bases from J, the junction kept 5 bases outside the gene matches. The CDR3 is made up of 14 amino acids. CDR1 is SGHRS and CDR2 is YFSETQ in the germline V gene. The CDR3 reads CASSSGGADTEAFF. CDR3 nucleotides: TGCGCCAGCAGCTCAGGGGGAGCGGACACTGAAGCTTTCTTT.

The chain employs TRBV5-1 and TRBJ2-1, with D maybe TRBD2 (5 bases). The ends were cut back, 0 bases at V and 4 bases at J, with 8 bases in the middle. Germline CDR1 and CDR2: SGHRS and YFSETQ. This CDR3 is 14 amino acids long. This CDR3 reads CASSLGGLYNEQFF. The CDR3 coding sequence is TGCGCCAGCAGCTTGGGAGGACTTTACAATGAGCAGTTCTTC.

A few counts support this clone. The V gene is TRBV5-4, the J gene TRBJ2-7; 10 bases are a match to TRBD1. CDR1 SGHNT and CDR2 YYREEE come from the germline V gene (reference sequence). V lost 4 bases to trimming and J lost 1 base; unmatched junction nucleotides: 5. CDR3 size: 15 residues. The CDR3 here is CASSRGTGVSYEQYF. As DNA, the CDR3 is TGTGCCAGCAGCCGGGGGACAGGGGTTTCCTACGAGCAGTACTTC.

The chain carries TRBV28 and TRBJ2-1, with 7 bases that match TRBD2. The V gene end was trimmed by 5 bases and the J gene end by 0 bases; junction bases not matched to a gene: 13. Looked up from germline, CDR1 is MDHEN and CDR2 is SYDVKM. The CDR3 has 18 residues. CDR3: CASSTARRENNSYNEQFF. CDR3 nucleotides: TGTGCCAGCAGTACCGCCAGGCGGGAGAATAACTCCTACAATGAGCAGTTCTTC.